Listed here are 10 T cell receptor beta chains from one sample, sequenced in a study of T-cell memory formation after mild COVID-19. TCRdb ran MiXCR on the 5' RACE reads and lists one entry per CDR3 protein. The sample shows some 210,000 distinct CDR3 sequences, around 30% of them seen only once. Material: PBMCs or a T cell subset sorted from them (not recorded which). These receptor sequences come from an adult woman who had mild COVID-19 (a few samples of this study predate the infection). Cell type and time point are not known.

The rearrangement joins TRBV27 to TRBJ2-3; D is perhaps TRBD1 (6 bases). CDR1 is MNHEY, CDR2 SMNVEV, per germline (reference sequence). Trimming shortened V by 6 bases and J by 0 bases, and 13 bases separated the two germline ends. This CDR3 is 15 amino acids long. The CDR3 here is CASSQDRPSTDTQYF. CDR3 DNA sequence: TGTGCCAGCAGCCAGGACAGACCTAGCACAGATACGCAGTATTTT.

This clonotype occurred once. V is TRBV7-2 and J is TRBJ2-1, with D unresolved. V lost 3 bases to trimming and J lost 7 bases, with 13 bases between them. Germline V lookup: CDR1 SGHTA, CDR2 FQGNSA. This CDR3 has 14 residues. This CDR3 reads CASSLGRSDNEQFF. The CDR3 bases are TGTGCCAGCAGCTTGGGCAGGTCTGATAATGAGCAGTTCTTC.

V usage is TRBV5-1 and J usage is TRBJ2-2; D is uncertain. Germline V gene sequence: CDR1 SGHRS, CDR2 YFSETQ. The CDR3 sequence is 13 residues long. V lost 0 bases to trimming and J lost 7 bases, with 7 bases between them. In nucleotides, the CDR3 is TGCGCCAGCAGCTTGGAAGGTGACGGGGAGCTGTTTTTT. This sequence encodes CASSLEGDGELFF. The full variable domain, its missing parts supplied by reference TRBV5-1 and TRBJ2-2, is KAGVTQTPRYLIKTRGQQVTLSCSPISGHRSVSWYQQTPGQGLQFLFEYFSETQRNKGNFPGRFSGRQFSNSRSEMNVSTLELGDSALYLCASSLEGDGELFFGEGSRLTVL.

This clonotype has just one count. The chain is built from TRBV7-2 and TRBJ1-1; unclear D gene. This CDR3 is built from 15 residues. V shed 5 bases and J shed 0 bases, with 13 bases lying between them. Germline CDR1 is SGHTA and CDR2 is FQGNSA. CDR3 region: CASSPGLGMNTEAFF. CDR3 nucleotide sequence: TGTGCCAGCAGCCCGGGCCTGGGGATGAACACTGAAGCTTTCTTT.

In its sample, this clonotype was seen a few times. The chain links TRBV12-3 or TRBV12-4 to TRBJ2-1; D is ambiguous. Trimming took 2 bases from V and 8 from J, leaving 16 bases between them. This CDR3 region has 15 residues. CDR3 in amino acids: CASSLSIRSPDEQFF. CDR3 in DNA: TGTGCCAGCAGTTTAAGTATCAGGAGCCCAGATGAGCAGTTCTTC.

CDR3 region: CASSPPKLTEAFF. DNA of the CDR3: TGTGCCAGCAGCCCCCCAAAACTCACTGAAGCTTTCTTT. The rearrangement uses TRBV6-5 and TRBJ1-1; D is ambiguous. V was clipped by 6 bases and J by 4 bases, with 12 bases between them. CDR1 MNHEY and CDR2 SVGAGI come from the germline V gene. CDR3 length: 13 amino acids.

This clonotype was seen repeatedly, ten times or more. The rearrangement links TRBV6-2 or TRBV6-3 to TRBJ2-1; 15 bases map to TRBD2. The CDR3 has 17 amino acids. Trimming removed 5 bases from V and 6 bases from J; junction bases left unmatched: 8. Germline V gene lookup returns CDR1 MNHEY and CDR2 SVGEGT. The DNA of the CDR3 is TGTGCCAGCAGTCTCGGACTAGCGGGAGGGTCAGGCAATGAGCAGTTCTTC. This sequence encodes CASSLGLAGGSGNEQFF.

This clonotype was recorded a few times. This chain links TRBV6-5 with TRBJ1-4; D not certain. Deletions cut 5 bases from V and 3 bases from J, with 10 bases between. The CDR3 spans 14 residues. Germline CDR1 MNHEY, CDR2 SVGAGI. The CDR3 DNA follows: TGTGCCAGCAGTAGGACGGCCTCTAATGAAAAACTGTTTTTT. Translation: CASSRTASNEKLFF.

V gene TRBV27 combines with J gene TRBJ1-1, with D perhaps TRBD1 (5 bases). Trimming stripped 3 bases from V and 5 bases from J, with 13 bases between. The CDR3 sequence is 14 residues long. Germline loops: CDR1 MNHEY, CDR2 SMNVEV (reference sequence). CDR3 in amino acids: CASSLWGSRTEAFF. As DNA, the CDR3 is TGTGCCAGCAGTTTGTGGGGGTCTAGGACTGAAGCTTTCTTT.

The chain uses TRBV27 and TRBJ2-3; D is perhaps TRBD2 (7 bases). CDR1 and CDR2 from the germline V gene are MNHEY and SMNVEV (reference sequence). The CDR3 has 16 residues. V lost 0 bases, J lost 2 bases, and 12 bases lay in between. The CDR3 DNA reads TGTGCCAGCAGTTTATCTGGCGGGGGCTACACAGATACGCAGTATTTT. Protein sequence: CASSLSGGGYTDTQYF.